This entry describes one T cell receptor (beta chain). Its antigen remains unknown. The source of the sample is a study of cytomegalovirus exposure and HLA in healthy donors. The PCR used 60 Vbeta and 13 Jbeta primers. The data were produced by immunoSEQ multiplex PCR, yet TCRdb's version contains in-frame clones alone and is incomplete. Here the sample spans around 100,000 clones, around 73% being singletons. This CDR3 is 13 amino acids long. Deletions cut 6 bases from V and 8 bases from J, with 11 bases between. From germline, CDR1 is SNHLY and CDR2 FYNNEI. Study-wide points: The authors judged a highly shared variant cluster likely a sequencing artifact. Accounts indicate the classifier identified cytomegalovirus status with strong specificity and sensitivity.

The specimen was PBMCs. The source of this sequence is a middle-aged man in good health and CMV-seronegative. The chain uses TRBV2 and TRBJ1-6, with D possibly matching TRBD1 (6 bases). CDR3 nucleotides: TGTGCCAGCAGAGTAGCAGGGGATTCACCCCTCCACTTT. This encodes CASRVAGDSPLHF.